A single sample is the source of the 24 T cell receptor beta chains below, sequenced in a study of shared clonotypes between healthy human individuals. Some clones are missing from TCRdb's copy, which holds only in-frame ones; the method was immunoSEQ multiplex PCR. The table records 2 million to 2.5 million clones, around 95% of them present only once. The sample comprised naive CD4+ T cells sorted from blood. Sample subset: CD45RA+ positively selected. The receptor set was obtained from a man aged 18 to 30 in good health.

V usage is TRBV7-9 and J usage is TRBJ1-3; D is possibly TRBD1 (5 bases). The CDR3 contains 12 residues. Germline V gene sequence: CDR1 SEHNR, CDR2 FQNEAQ (reference sequence). V was clipped by 11 bases and J by 1 base, with 9 bases between them. For the CDR3, the DNA is TGTGCCCCGGGGGATTCTGGAAACACCATATATTTT. It codes for CAPGDSGNTIYF.

The chain is built from TRBV9 and TRBJ2-1, with 7 bases that match TRBD1. The CDR3 sequence is 15 residues long. Germline CDR1 reads SGDLS; CDR2 reads YYNGEE. V gave up 3 bases and J gave up 7 bases; unmatched junction bases: 10. CDR3 protein: CASSERQGPGNEQFF. CDR3 DNA: TGTGCCAGCAGCGAACGACAGGGACCAGGGAATGAGCAGTTCTTC. The full variable domain, its missing parts supplied by reference TRBV9 and TRBJ2-1, is DSGVTQTPKHLITATGQRVTLRCSPRSGDLSVYWYQQSLDQGLQFLIQYYNGEERAKGNILERFSAQQFPDLHSELNLSSLELGDSALYFCASSERQGPGNEQFFGPGTRLTVL.

The rearrangement links TRBV10-1 to TRBJ1-4; weak D call: TRBD1 (5 bases). Trimming took 5 bases from V and 4 from J, leaving 8 bases between them. There are 13 residues in the CDR3. The germline CDR1 and CDR2 sequences are WNHNN and SYGVQD (reference sequence). The DNA of the CDR3 is TGCGCCAGCAGTCGGGGGTTTAATGAAAAACTGTTTTTT. It translates to CASSRGFNEKLFF.

The chain couples TRBV11-2 to TRBJ1-4; D is uncertain. The length of the CDR3 is 13 residues. V was cut by 2 bases and J by 8 bases, with 9 bases left in between. Germline values: CDR1 SGHAT, CDR2 FQNNGV. In DNA form, the CDR3 reads TGTGCCAGCAGCTTACGTGTCGGGGAAAAACTGTTTTTT. Its protein is CASSLRVGEKLFF. Combining the CDR3 with reference TRBV11-2 and TRBJ1-4 gives the whole variable domain EAGVAQSPRYKIIEKRQSVAFWCNPISGHATLYWYQQILGQGPKLLIQFQNNGVVDDSQLPKDRFSAERLKGVDSTLKIQPAKLEDSAVYLCASSLRVGEKLFFGSGTQLSVL.

V is TRBV6-6 and J is TRBJ1-2; D gene unclear. Trimming removed 2 bases from V and 2 bases from J, with 6 bases in between. The CDR3 is 13 amino acids. Germline V gene sequence: CDR1 MNHNY, CDR2 SVGAGI (reference sequence). The CDR3 sequence is CASSYVNNYGYTF. For the CDR3, the DNA is TGTGCCAGCAGTTACGTAAACAACTATGGCTACACCTTC.

The J gene is TRBJ2-7, the V gene TRBV19; no definite D call. V was trimmed by 8 bases and J by 1 base, leaving 9 bases between them. Germline V gene data show CDR1 as LNHDA and CDR2 as SQIVND (reference sequence). The length of the CDR3 is 12 residues. The CDR3 spells CASGKGSYEQYF. DNA of the CDR3: TGTGCCAGTGGGAAAGGATCCTACGAGCAGTACTTC.

V is TRBV10-3 and J is TRBJ2-5, with D perhaps TRBD1 or TRBD2 (5 bases each). V lost 10 bases and J lost 5, with 14 bases in between. The CDR3 loop spans 12 amino acids. The germline V gene has CDR1 ENHRY and CDR2 SYGVKD. The CDR3: CATGTEGETQYF. CDR3 nucleotides: TGTGCCACCGGGACCGAGGGGGAGACCCAGTACTTC.

The chain is built from TRBV11-2 and TRBJ2-7; D perhaps matches TRBD2 (5 bases). This CDR3 has 13 residues. Germline CDR1 SGHAT, CDR2 FQNNGV. V was pared by 0 bases and J by 4 bases, with 7 bases between. Here the CDR3 reads CASSLDGKYEQYF. CDR3 DNA sequence: TGTGCCAGCAGCTTAGACGGGAAATACGAGCAGTACTTC.

The V gene is TRBV6-6, the J gene TRBJ2-4; TRBD1 aligns across 9 bases. The V and J ends lost 6 bases and 6 bases, in that order; junction bases with no gene match: 9. Germline V lookup: CDR1 MNHNY, CDR2 SVGAGI (reference sequence). The CDR3 length is 15 residues. The CDR3 nucleotides read TGTGCCAGCAGACAAACAGGGGGCATCGGAAACATTCAGTACTTC. This codes for CASRQTGGIGNIQYF.

The chain is built from TRBV19 and TRBJ2-7; no clear D gene. Trimming took off 9 bases at V and 7 bases at J, with 19 bases between the two ends. This CDR3 region has 13 residues. The germline CDR1 and CDR2 sequences are LNHDA and SQIVND (reference sequence). CDR3 loop: CASSNGLVREQYF. In nucleotides, the CDR3 is TGTGCCAGCTCAAATGGGCTAGTTAGGGAGCAGTACTTC.

The chain joins TRBV7-8 to TRBJ2-7; tentative D call: TRBD2 (6 bases). This CDR3 contains 14 residues. V shed 5 bases and J shed 7 bases, with 18 bases lying between them. Germline V gene data show CDR1 as SGHVS and CDR2 as FQNEAQ. This chain's CDR3 is CASSPGPGVREQYF. CDR3 in DNA: TGTGCCAGCAGCCCCGGCCCGGGGGTTAGGGAGCAGTACTTC.

The chain carries TRBV5-1 and TRBJ2-2; D is uncertain. Trimming pared 5 bases from V and 1 base from J, leaving 15 bases between. This CDR3 spans 16 amino acids. Germline V gives CDR1 SGHRS, CDR2 YFSETQ. The CDR3 DNA is TGCGCCAGCAGGACGGACCGACACCTGAACACCGGGGAGCTGTTTTTT. This gives the protein CASRTDRHLNTGELFF.

This clone was observed a single time. This rearrangement joins TRBV6-5 to TRBJ1-2; D perhaps matches TRBD1 (6 bases). Trimming cost V 8 bases and J 7 bases, with 11 bases left between them. Germline V gives CDR1 MNHEY, CDR2 SVGAGI. CDR3 size: 11 residues. The CDR3 here is CASFNRVGYTF. The CDR3 coding sequence is TGTGCCAGCTTCAACAGGGTTGGCTACACCTTC.

The gene calls are TRBV6-4 and TRBJ2-5; TRBD1 matches 7 bases. CDR3 size: 18 residues. Germline V gene sequence: CDR1 MRHNA, CDR2 SNTAGT. Trimming cost V 11 bases and J 0 bases; bases outside gene matches: 21. In DNA form, the CDR3 reads TGTGCCCCCAGGGGGTCCTCACCAAGGGCAAGAAACCAAGAGACCCAGTACTTC. This sequence encodes CAPRGSSPRARNQETQYF.

This clone was seen a handful of times. The same CDR3 is also encoded by other DNA sequences in this sample. CDR3 region: CASSLQGPSYEQYF. As DNA, the CDR3 is TGCGCCAGCAGCTTACAGGGTCCCTCCTACGAGCAGTACTTC. This sequence joins TRBV5-1 and TRBJ2-7, with D possibly TRBD1 on 6 matching bases. Trimming took 2 bases from V and 0 from J, leaving 9 bases between them. The CDR3 length is 14 residues. The germline gives CDR1 SGHRS, CDR2 YFSETQ. The whole variable domain, filled in from reference TRBV5-1 and TRBJ2-7, reads KAGVTQTPRYLIKTRGQQVTLSCSPISGHRSVSWYQQTPGQGLQFLFEYFSETQRNKGNFPGRFSGRQFSNSRSEMNVSTLELGDSALYLCASSLQGPSYEQYFGPGTRLTVT.

The CDR3 DNA follows: TGCGCCAGCAGCCCCGGACCCATGACCTATGGCTACACCTTC. Residues: CASSPGPMTYGYTF. The gene calls are TRBV5-1 and TRBJ1-2, with no clear D. Trimming stripped 4 bases from V and 4 bases from J, with 14 bases between. This CDR3 comprises 14 residues. CDR1 is SGHRS, CDR2 YFSETQ, per germline.

J is TRBJ2-1 and V is TRBV10-3, with TRBD2 identical over 7 bases. Germline CDR1 reads ENHRY; CDR2 reads SYGVKD. Unmatched junction bases numbered 8, after V lost 10 bases and J lost 5 bases. The CDR3 has 13 residues. The CDR3 loop reads CATKREGDNEQFF. The CDR3 nucleotides read TGTGCCACAAAGCGGGAAGGAGACAATGAGCAGTTCTTC.

Only one count was recorded for this clone. The CDR3 loop reads CASSLGTVYQETQYF. CDR3 nucleotides: TGTGCCAGCAGCTTAGGGACAGTGTACCAAGAGACCCAGTACTTC. The chain employs TRBV5-8 and TRBJ2-5; TRBD1 agrees at 7 bases. With V trimmed by 2 bases and J by 0 bases, 4 bases remained unmatched. Germline V gene data show CDR1 as SGHTS and CDR2 as YDEGEE. The CDR3 spans 15 residues.

The CDR3 loop is CAGITGPPEQFF. The CDR3, as DNA: TGTGCCGGAATAACAGGGCCTCCTGAGCAGTTCTTC. The chain uses TRBV11-2 and TRBJ2-1; TRBD1 is a possible D gene (6 bases). The CDR3 consists of 12 residues. The germline CDR1 and CDR2 sequences are SGHAT and FQNNGV. Trimming shortened V by 11 bases and J by 9 bases, and 17 bases separated the two germline ends.

The V and J genes are TRBV4-1 and TRBJ2-3; 8 bases line up with TRBD1. The CDR3 extends over 15 amino acids. Per the germline V gene, CDR1 is MGHRA and CDR2 is YSYEKL. Unmatched junction bases numbered 4, after V lost 0 bases and J lost 5 bases. DNA of the CDR3: TGCGCCAGCAGCCAAGACAGGGGGCAGGGAGATACGCAGTATTTT. Translation: CASSQDRGQGDTQYF.

V is TRBV10-3 and J is TRBJ2-5; D is unresolved. The germline V gene encodes CDR1 ENHRY and CDR2 SYGVKD. The ends were cut back, 3 bases at V and 5 bases at J, with 7 bases in the middle. The CDR3 runs 12 residues. The CDR3 spells CAISDGMETQYF. CDR3 nucleotide sequence: TGTGCCATCAGTGACGGTATGGAGACCCAGTACTTC.

The rearrangement links TRBV6-4 to TRBJ1-2, with D possibly being TRBD1 (5 bases). V was shortened by 5 bases and J by 5 bases, with 18 bases between the two germline ends. CDR1 MRHNA and CDR2 SNTAGT come from the germline V gene. The CDR3 sequence is 15 residues long. CDR3 sequence reads: CASSSDPGPVYGYTF. Here the CDR3 DNA reads TGTGCCAGCAGTAGTGACCCGGGACCAGTGTATGGCTACACCTTC.

The gene calls are TRBV18 and TRBJ2-2; 10 nucleotides agree with TRBD2. The CDR3 covers 16 residues. V shed 6 bases, J shed 6 bases, and the junction held 10 bases outside the gene matches. The germline V gene encodes CDR1 KGHSH and CDR2 LQKENI. The CDR3 loop is CASSPDSGRAAGELFF. CDR3 nucleotide sequence: TGTGCCAGCTCCCCCGACAGCGGGAGGGCCGCCGGGGAGCTGTTTTTT.

The CDR3: CASSSTGRHEQFF. The CDR3 coding sequence is TGTGCCAGCAGCTCGACAGGGAGGCATGAGCAGTTCTTC. The rearrangement uses TRBV2 and TRBJ2-1; D perhaps matches TRBD1 (7 bases). CDR1 is SNHLY and CDR2 is FYNNEI in the germline V gene. V lost 6 bases, J lost 8 bases, and 14 bases lay in between. This CDR3 spans 13 amino acids.